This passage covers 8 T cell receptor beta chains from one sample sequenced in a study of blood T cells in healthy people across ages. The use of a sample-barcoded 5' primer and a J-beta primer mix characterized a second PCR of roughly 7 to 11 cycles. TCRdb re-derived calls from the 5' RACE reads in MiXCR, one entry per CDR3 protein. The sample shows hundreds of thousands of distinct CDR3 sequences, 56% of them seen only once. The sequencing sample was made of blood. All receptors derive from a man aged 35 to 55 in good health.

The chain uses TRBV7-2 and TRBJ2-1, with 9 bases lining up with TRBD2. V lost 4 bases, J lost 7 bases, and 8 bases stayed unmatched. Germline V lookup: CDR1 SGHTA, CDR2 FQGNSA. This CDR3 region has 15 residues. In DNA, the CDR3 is TGTGCCAGCAGCTCGACTAGCGGTAAGGGGAATGAGCAGTTCTTC. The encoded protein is CASSSTSGKGNEQFF.

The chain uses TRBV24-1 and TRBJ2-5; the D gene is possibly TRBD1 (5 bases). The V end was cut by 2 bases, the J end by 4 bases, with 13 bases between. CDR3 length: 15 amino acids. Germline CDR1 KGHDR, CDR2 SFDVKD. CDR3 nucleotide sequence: TGTGCCACCAGTGATTCAGGGAATGTACGAGAGACCCAGTACTTC. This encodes CATSDSGNVRETQYF.

The CDR3 loop is CASRLAGGEETQYF. CDR3 in DNA: TGTGCCAGCCGACTAGCGGGGGGCGAGGAGACCCAGTACTTC. The chain links TRBV2 to TRBJ2-5; 13 bases map to TRBD2. The germline V gene has CDR1 SNHLY and CDR2 FYNNEI. V trimming: 8 bases; J trimming: 5 bases; junction bases outside the gene matches: 5. This CDR3 region has 14 residues. Full variable domain (missing parts from reference TRBV2 and TRBJ2-5): EPEVTQTPSHQVTQMGQEVILRCVPISNHLYFYWYRQILGQKVEFLVSFYNNEISEKSEIFDDQFSVERPDGSNFTLKIRSTKLEDSAMYFCASRLAGGEETQYFGPGTRLLVL.

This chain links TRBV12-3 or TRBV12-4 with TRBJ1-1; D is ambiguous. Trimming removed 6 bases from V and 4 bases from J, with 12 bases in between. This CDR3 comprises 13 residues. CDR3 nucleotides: TGTGCCAGCAGCCACGAGGACGGCACTGAAGCTTTCTTT. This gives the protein CASSHEDGTEAFF.

CDR3 protein: CASSLSGQGVNNEQYF. CDR3 coding DNA: TGTGCCAGCAGTTTATCCGGACAGGGGGTTAACAATGAGCAGTACTTC. This chain uses TRBV28 with TRBJ2-1, with 10 bases lining up with TRBD1. The J call is in doubt because the DNA end fits TRBJ2-7 better. The length of the CDR3 is 16 residues. Germline V gene lookup returns CDR1 MDHEN and CDR2 SYDVKM.

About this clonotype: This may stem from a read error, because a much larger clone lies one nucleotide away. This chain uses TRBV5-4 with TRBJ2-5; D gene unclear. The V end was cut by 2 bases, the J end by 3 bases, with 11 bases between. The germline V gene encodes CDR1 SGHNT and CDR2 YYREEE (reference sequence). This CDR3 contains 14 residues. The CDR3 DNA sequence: TGTGCCAGCAGCTTAGCTTATGGGAAAGAGACCCAGTACTTC. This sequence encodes CASSLAYGKETQYF.

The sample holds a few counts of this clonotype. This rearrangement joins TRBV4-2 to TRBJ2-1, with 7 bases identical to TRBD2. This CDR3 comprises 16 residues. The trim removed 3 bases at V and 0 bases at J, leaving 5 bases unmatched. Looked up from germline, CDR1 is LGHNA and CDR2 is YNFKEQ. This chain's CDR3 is CASSQPGGSSYNEQFF. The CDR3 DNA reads TGTGCCAGCAGCCAGCCCGGGGGGAGCTCCTACAATGAGCAGTTCTTC.

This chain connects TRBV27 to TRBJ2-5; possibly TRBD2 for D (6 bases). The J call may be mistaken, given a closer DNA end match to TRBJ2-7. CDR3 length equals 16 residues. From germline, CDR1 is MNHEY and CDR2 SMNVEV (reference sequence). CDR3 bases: TGTGCCAGCAGCCCATCCTGGGGGGAAGGGTTTTCCGAGCAGTACTTC. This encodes CASSPSWGEGFSEQYF.